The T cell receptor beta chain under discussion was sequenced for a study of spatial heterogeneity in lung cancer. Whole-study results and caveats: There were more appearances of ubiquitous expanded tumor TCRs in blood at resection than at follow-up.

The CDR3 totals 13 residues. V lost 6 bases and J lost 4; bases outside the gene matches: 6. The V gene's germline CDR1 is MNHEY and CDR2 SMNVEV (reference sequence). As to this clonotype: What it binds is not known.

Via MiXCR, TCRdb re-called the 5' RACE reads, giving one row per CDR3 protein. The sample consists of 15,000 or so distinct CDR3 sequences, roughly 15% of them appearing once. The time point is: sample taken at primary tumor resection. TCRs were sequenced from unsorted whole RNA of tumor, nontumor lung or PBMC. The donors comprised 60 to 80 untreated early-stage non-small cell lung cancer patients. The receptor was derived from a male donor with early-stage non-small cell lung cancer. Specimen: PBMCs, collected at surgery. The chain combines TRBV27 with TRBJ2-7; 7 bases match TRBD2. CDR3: CASSPAGGYEQYF. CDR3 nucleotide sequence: TGTGCCAGCAGCCCCGCCGGGGGGTACGAGCAGTACTTC.